A selection of T cell receptor beta chains follows, all from one sample in a study of graft-versus-host responses after intestinal transplantation. Sequencing used immunoSEQ multiplex PCR; TCRdb keeps in-frame clones, though not all of them. Among about 39,000 clones listed, roughly 92% were seen once. These receptors are not linked to any known antigen. The sequencing here drew on unstimulated CD8+ T cells sorted from spleen or lymph node cells, taken before transplant. The receptors stem from a human donor who was the organ donor for an intestinal transplant. The CDR3 runs from the conserved cysteine through the conserved F or W.

cdr3_length v_call cdr3_aa
14 TRBV5-1 CASSTGGSTYEQYF
12 TRBV7-9 CASSRGGQPQHF
13 TRBV7-2 CASSLGGANGYTF
15 TRBV4-3 CASSQDPVPAYEQYF
12 TRBV28 CASSLTSYEQYF
18 TRBV9 CASSPWGFGSRFVNTQYF
15 TRBV28 CASRIRDRGLYEQYF
16 TRBV5-1 CASSLEGLAGLNEQLF
14 TRBV7-9 CASSGLAGSDTQYF
15 TRBV28 CASRLGRLPLYEQYF
11 TRBV2 CASINSYEQYF
11 TRBV28 CASSLSYFLYF
15 TRBV4-3 CASSPYTVPEYEQYF
13 TRBV28 CASSLAGSPEQFF
14 TRBV5-1 CATTAGGARDTQYF
13 TRBV29-1 CSVESGYQETQYF
16 TRBV11-2 CASSPWTSGMLHEQYF
19 TRBV7-2 CASSPQVGLTGGVNYGYTF
15 TRBV7-9 CASSLPGAPTDTQYF
13 TRBV13 CASSLQLNTEAFF
19 TRBV7-3 CASSPFGTSGRAGTYEQYF
14 TRBV29-1 CSVPAGQENYGYTF
17 TRBV28 CASSLLDRVTSTDTQYF
15 TRBV10-3 CAITEGLPGTDTQYF
16 TRBV4-3 CASSQGPWDAPYEQYF
13 TRBV5-4 CASSLDAGEAQFF
12 TRBV7-9 CASSLALPEAFF
15 TRBV9 CASSVGSGVYNEQFF
15 TRBV6-6 CASILSSGSFETQYF